This record looks at one T cell receptor (beta chain) sequence and its context. Other DNA sequences in this specimen translate into the identical CDR3. The sample belongs to a study of shared clonotypes between healthy human individuals. The germline gives CDR1 MNHEY, CDR2 SVGAGI. This CDR3 has 15 amino acids. V was shortened by 0 bases and J by 2 bases, with 10 bases between the two germline ends. Repertoires were generated with immunoSEQ multiplex PCR, while TCRdb's copy carries only in-frame clones and drops some. The table includes more than 1.2 million clones, roughly 98.5% detected once. The chain employs TRBV6-5 and TRBJ1-2, with D possibly matching TRBD1 (5 bases). This receptor was taken from a young man in good health. Sequenced input: naive CD4+ T cells sorted from blood. Noted subset: CD45RA+ positively selected. The CDR3 sequence: CASSYSRGPNYGYTF. CDR3 DNA: TGTGCCAGCAGTTACTCAAGGGGACCCAACTATGGCTACACCTTC.